This T cell receptor beta chain emerged from a study of long-term antiretroviral therapy in people with HIV. A v3.0 immunoSEQ assay was performed at survey level. TCRdb's table, derived via immunoSEQ multiplex PCR, lists solely in-frame clones and lacks some. The profile covers tens of thousands of clones, with about 80% appearing a single time and roughly 7% taken by the ten largest. V gave up 1 base and J gave up 5 bases; unmatched junction bases: 6. This CDR3 contains 14 residues. CDR1 SQVTM and CDR2 ANQGSEA come from the germline V gene. This TCR came from a man aged 35 to 55 with HIV. The chain couples TRBV29-1 to TRBJ2-5; TRBD2 aligns across 8 bases. The sequencing used unsorted PBMCs, collected 0.3 years after starting antiretroviral therapy. DNA of the CDR3: TGCAGCGTTGAAGGGGGACTAGTCAGGGAGACCCAGTACTTC. Amino acids: CSVEGGLVRETQYF.